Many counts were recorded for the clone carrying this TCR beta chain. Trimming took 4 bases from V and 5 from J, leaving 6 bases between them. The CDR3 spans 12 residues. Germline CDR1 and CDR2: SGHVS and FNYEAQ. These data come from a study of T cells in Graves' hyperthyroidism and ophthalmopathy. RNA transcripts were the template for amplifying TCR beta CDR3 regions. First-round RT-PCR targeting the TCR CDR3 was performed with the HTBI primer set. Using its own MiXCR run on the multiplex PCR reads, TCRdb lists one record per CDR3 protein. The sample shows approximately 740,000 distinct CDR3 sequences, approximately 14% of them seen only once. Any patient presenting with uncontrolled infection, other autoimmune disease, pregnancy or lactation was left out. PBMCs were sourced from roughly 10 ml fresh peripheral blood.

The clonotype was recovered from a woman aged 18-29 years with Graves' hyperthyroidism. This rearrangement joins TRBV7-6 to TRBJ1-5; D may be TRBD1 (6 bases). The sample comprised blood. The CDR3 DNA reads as TGTGCCAGCAGCTCAGGGGATCAGCCCCAGCATTTT. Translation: CASSSGDQPQHF.